This T cell receptor beta chain emerged from a study of T cells in Graves' hyperthyroidism and ophthalmopathy. RNA transcripts yielded amplified TCR beta CDR3 regions. Initially, a first-round RT-PCR of the TCR CDR3 employed the HTBI primer set. TCRdb redid the calling of the multiplex PCR reads with MiXCR, one entry per CDR3 protein. The sample carries about 500,000 distinct CDR3 sequences, roughly 18% recorded once. Whole-study results and caveats: Blood also carried most thyroid clonotypes expanded above 0.001.

Germline values: CDR1 SGHAT, CDR2 FQDESV (reference sequence). Trimming cost V 5 bases and J 5 bases, with 15 bases left between them. The CDR3 loop spans 14 amino acids. Concerning this clonotype: Its antigen is unidentified.

Sequencing input: blood. This receptor was obtained from a woman aged 18 to 35 with Graves' ophthalmopathy. The chain recombines TRBV11-1 with TRBJ1-1; maybe TRBD1 (6 bases). The CDR3 DNA reads as TGTGCCAGCAGCCCTGGGGGGGGGCGGACTGAAGCTTTCTTT. Amino acid sequence: CASSPGGGRTEAFF.